This T cell receptor (beta chain) was captured in a study of OX40 agonist ivuxolimab in advanced cancers. Study background: Every patient in dose escalation had hepatocellular carcinoma, melanoma, renal cell or head and neck cancer.

The timepoints at which blood was sampled were baseline, cycle 4 day 1, and cycle 7 day 1. Repertoires were generated with immunoSEQ multiplex PCR, while TCRdb's copy carries only in-frame clones and drops some. The sample yields tens of thousands of clones, approximately 88% seen once. Germline values: CDR1 LGHNT, CDR2 FRNRAP. The length of the CDR3 is 12 residues. V lost 7 bases and J lost 2, with 7 bases in between. This rearrangement joins TRBV12-5 to TRBJ2-3; D not certain. This clonotype originated in an adult with an advanced solid tumor such as melanoma, head and neck, liver or kidney cancer. The sample here was CD4+ or CD8+ T cells sorted from blood, taken in a trial of the OX40 agonist ivuxolimab. The CDR3, as DNA: TGTGCTAGTGCCTCCTACACAGATACGCAGTATTTT. Translating it yields CASASYTDTQYF.